This T cell receptor (beta chain) was recovered during a study of vaccination effects on CD4 cells after COVID-19 (dated by TCRdb to 2022 to 2024). Concerning the study at large: In the ViraFEST assay, PBMC were stimulated with viral peptide pools, and TCR sequencing was then used to find antigen-specific CD4+ T cell clonotypes based on their expansion. Post-vaccine samples across the study were collected a median of 72 days after the second dose, with a range of 14 to 241. Each well held fewer than 2.5 million PBMC cultured in IMDM containing around 5% human AB serum, roughly 9.6 IU/ml IL-2 and gentamicin, along with 8 to 10 ug/ml peptides. The study compared SARS-CoV-2 spike-specific CD4+ TCR repertoires before and after mRNA vaccination in COVID-19 convalescent patients and infection-naive vaccine recipients. Altogether, nine to ten COVID-19 convalescent patients and several SARS-CoV-2-naive healthy vaccine recipients made up the full study. The Oncomine TCR Beta short-read assay on an Illumina iSeq 100 was used to sequence cultures from other donors in the study. The investigation overall reported the following: In healthy vaccine recipients, vaccine-induced clones were almost all SARS-CoV-2 mono-reactive, with only 1 of 255 being cross-reactive with common cold coronaviruses. Marked clonal contraction was observed in both infection-induced and vaccine-induced clones at late post-vaccination timepoints, consistent with waning T cell responses. Only a small number of convalescent patients were included, and no early post-infection timepoints were available, which limited the study.

For this clone: The antigen it recognizes is unknown. No clone much larger than this one lies a single base away; base qualities are absent.

After approximately 11 days of culture, CD4+ T cells were isolated with the EasySep CD4+ T cell isolation kit. Each participant received two doses of an mRNA SARS-CoV-2 vaccine, either BNT162b2 or mRNA-1273. None of the healthy vaccine recipients had a prior SARS-CoV-2 infection, which was confirmed by nucleocapsid antibody tests that came back negative both before and after vaccination. On days 3 and 7, half of the culture medium was replaced with fresh IL-2-containing medium. Each peptide stimulation condition was cultured in triplicate wells unless otherwise noted. PBMC were separated from whole blood using Ficoll-Paque Plus gradient centrifugation and were then either cryopreserved at -140C or used fresh. Genomic DNA was extracted from cultured CD4+ T cells with the QIAamp micro DNA kit. Receptor amplification or capture employed the immunoSEQ multiplex PCR assay. DNA from the cultured, isolated CD4+ T cells was subjected to TCR beta CDR3 sequencing. The original methods were these. Non-productive TCR sequences were removed and reads were trimmed to the CDR3 region, keeping CDR3s of at least 7 amino acids. The MANAFEST web app was used to identify antigen-specific clonotypes by comparing expansion in peptide wells with expansion in reference cultures. For clones to be considered positive, expansion at FDR<0.05 versus reference and all other wells, an odds ratio above 5, and a frequency above 0.1% in two replicate wells were required. Cross-reactive clonotypes were defined as significantly expanded in SARS-CoV-2 spike wells and in at least one common cold coronavirus spike condition. CDR3 similarity was assessed by Levenshtein distance with the stringdist R package, and unrooted trees were built with ape in R 3.6.1. TCRdb took this table from immuneACCESS and kept in-frame rearrangements with V and J called. Such tables lack part of the clones; where checked against another copy, unresolved V genes explain under half of the gap, and the rest is unexplained. V, J and clone size reflect that table, while D and trimming were determined from the DNA. A total of 40,000 to 45,000 clones appear in this sample, around two thirds of them only once. The ten largest clones take up 7.7% of the sample.

Based on the germline V gene (reference sequence), the CDR1 and CDR2 sequences are LNHDA and SQIVND. The CDR3 contains 16 residues, cysteine and phenylalanine counted. This entry keeps only the CDR3 DNA: 48 bases, framed from base 1. The V and J ends are trimmed by 3 bases and 4 bases, leaving 18 bases between them. Specimen: CD4+ T cells from PBMCs cultured without peptide, collected after COVID-19 vaccination. Here the chain combines TRBV19 and TRBJ1-2; confidence is insufficient to name the D gene. The origin of this receptor is a human donor who received a COVID-19 vaccine. CDR3 protein: CASSIDPSEQSYGYTF. Read as DNA, the sequence is TGTGCCAGTAGTATTGATCCTTCGGAACAGTCCTATGGCTACACCTTC.